This T cell receptor beta chain was sequenced for a study of blood T cell repertoires in COVID-19. Study in general: There were acute and convalescent COVID-19 samples, and they came from the United States, Italy and Spain. T cells, B-cell-depleted T cells, or PBMCs provided the cDNA or gDNA that served as material.

It was during active infection that Seattle patients were enrolled and then longitudinally followed. Per the original methods: Counts of nucleated cells, estimated from reference gene primer amplification, were obtained. The method was immunoSEQ multiplex PCR; TCRdb's version includes in-frame clones alone and lacks a portion of them. D and trimming come from the DNA, and the V and J calls and clone size come from that table. The sample yields around 180,000 clones, roughly 79% seen once. This TCR came from an elderly woman with COVID-19, enrolled during active disease. The specimen sequenced was peripheral blood.

The CDR3 sequence is CARAGVTDTQYF. The CDR3 DNA reads as TGTGCCAGAGCGGGAGTCACAGATACGCAGTATTTT. This chain connects TRBV2 to TRBJ2-3, with 8 bases that match TRBD2. The length of the CDR3 is 12 residues. J was trimmed by 2 bases and V by 9 bases; bases with no gene match: 1. Germline CDR1 SNHLY, CDR2 FYNNEI.